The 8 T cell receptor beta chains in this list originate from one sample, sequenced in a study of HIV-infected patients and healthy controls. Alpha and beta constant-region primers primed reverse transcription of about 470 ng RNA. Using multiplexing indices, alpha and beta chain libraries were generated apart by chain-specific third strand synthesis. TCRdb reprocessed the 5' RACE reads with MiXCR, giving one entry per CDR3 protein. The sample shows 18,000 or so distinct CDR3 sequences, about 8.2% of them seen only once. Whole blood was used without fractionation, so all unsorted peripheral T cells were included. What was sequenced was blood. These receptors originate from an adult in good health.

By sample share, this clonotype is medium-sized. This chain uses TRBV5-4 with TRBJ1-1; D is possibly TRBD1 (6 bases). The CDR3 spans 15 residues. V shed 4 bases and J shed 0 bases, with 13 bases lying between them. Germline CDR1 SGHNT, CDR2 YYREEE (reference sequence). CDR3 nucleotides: TGTGCCAGCAGCGGGGGGGACACCTTGAACACTGAAGCTTTCTTT. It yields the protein CASSGGDTLNTEAFF.

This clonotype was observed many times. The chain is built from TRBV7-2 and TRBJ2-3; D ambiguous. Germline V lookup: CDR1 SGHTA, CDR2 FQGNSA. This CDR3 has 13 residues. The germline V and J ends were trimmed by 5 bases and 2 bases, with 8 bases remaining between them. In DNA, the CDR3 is TGTGCCAGCAGCCTTCAACACACAGATACGCAGTATTTT. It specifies CASSLQHTDTQYF.

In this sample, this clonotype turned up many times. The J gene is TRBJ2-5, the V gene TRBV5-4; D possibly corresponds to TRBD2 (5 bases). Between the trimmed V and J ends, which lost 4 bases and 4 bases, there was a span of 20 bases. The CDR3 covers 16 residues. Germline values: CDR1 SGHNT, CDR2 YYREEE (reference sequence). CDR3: CASSPATSRSRETQYF. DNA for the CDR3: TGTGCCAGCAGCCCCGCTACTAGTAGGTCCCGAGAGACCCAGTACTTC.

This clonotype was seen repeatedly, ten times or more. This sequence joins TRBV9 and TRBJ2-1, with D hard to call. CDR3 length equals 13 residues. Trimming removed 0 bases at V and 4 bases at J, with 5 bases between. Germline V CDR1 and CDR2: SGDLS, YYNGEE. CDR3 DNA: TGTGCCAGCAGCGTAGGGCAGTACAATGAGCAGTTCTTC. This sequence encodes CASSVGQYNEQFF.

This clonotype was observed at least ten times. CDR3 residues: CASSPGQENTEAFF. The CDR3 nucleotides read TGTGCCAGCAGTCCAGGACAGGAGAACACTGAAGCTTTCTTT. This sequence joins TRBV27 and TRBJ1-1; 7 bases agree with TRBD1. The germline V gene encodes CDR1 MNHEY and CDR2 SMNVEV (reference sequence). There are 14 residues in the CDR3. The V segment lost 5 bases and the J segment 1 base; nucleotides outside the gene matches: 4.

The CDR3 region has the DNA TGCAGCGTCGTTACAGCCTCGGGAGACTACTCAATCTACAATGAGCAGTTCTTC. The encoded protein is CSVVTASGDYSIYNEQFF. V usage is TRBV29-1 and J usage is TRBJ2-1; a possible D gene is TRBD2 (6 bases). The V gene's germline CDR1 is SQVTM and CDR2 ANQGSEA. The CDR3 consists of 18 residues. Trimming cost V 6 bases and J 3 bases, with 27 bases left between them.

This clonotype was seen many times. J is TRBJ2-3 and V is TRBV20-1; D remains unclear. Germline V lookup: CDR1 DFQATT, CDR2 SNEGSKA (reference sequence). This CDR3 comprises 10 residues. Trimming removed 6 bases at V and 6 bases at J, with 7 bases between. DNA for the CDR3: TGCAGTGCCTCGCCCGATACGCAGTATTTT. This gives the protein CSASPDTQYF.

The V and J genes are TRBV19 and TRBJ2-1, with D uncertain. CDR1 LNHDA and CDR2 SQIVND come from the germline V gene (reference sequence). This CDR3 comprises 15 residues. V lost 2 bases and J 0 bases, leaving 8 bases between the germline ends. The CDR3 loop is CASSISRSSYNEQFF. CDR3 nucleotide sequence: TGTGCCAGTAGTATATCGCGTAGCTCCTACAATGAGCAGTTCTTC.